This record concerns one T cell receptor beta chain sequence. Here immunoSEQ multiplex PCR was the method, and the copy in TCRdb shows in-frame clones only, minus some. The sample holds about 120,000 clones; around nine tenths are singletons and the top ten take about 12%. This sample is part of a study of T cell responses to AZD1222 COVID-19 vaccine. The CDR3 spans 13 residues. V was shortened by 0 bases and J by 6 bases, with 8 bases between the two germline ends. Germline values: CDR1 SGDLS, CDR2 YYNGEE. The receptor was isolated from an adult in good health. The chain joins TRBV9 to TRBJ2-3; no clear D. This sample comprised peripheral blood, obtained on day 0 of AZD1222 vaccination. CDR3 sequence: CASSVGTEDTQYF. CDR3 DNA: TGTGCCAGCAGCGTAGGTACAGAGGATACGCAGTATTTT. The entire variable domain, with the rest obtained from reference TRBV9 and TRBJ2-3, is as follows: DSGVTQTPKHLITATGQRVTLRCSPRSGDLSVYWYQQSLDQGLQFLIQYYNGEERAKGNILERFSAQQFPDLHSELNLSSLELGDSALYFCASSVGTEDTQYFGPGTRLTVL.